The clone carrying this T cell receptor (beta chain) has just a few counts. The data stem from a study of blood T cell repertoires in COVID-19. At the level of the study: COVID-19 samples collected from the United States, Italy and Spain covered acute and convalescent phases. The cDNA or gDNA used as material had been derived from T cells, B-cell-depleted T cells, or PBMCs.

Method: immunoSEQ multiplex PCR; TCRdb's copy keeps in-frame clones and lacks some. The profile covers fewer than 600,000 clones, with roughly 89% appearing a single time and around 0.95% taken by the ten largest. CDR1 is MNHEY, CDR2 SVGAGI, per germline. The CDR3 runs to 15 residues. V lost 2 bases, J lost 0 bases, and 11 bases lay in between. This chain joins TRBV6-5 and TRBJ2-7, with D possibly TRBD1 on 6 matching bases. The receptor was derived from a man aged 18 to 35 with COVID-19, enrolled during active disease. What was sequenced was peripheral blood. CDR3 region: CASSYRGRGSYEQYF. The CDR3 coding sequence is TGTGCCAGCAGTTACAGGGGCAGGGGCTCCTACGAGCAGTACTTC.